Listed here are 17 T cell receptor beta chains from one sample, sequenced in a study of cytomegalovirus exposure and HLA in healthy donors. The PCR employed 60 Vbeta primers together with 13 Jbeta primers. Method: immunoSEQ multiplex PCR; TCRdb's copy keeps in-frame clones and lacks some. Of some 160,000 clones in the sample, 80% to 90% were seen once. What was sequenced was PBMCs. The receptors stem from a man over 45 in good health and CMV-seropositive.

CDR3 sequence reads: CASSSGGLDHMEQYV. The CDR3 DNA follows: TGTGCCAGCAGTTCCGGCGGACTGGACCATATGGAGCAGTACGTC. V is TRBV7-9 and J is TRBJ2-7; tentative D call: TRBD2 (5 bases). The CDR3 runs to 15 residues. Germline CDR1 SEHNR, CDR2 FQNEAQ (reference sequence). V was pared by 6 bases and J by 7 bases, with 22 bases between.

Details on this clone: Other DNA sequences in this sample translate to the same CDR3. The chain carries TRBV2 and TRBJ2-3; no clear D gene. Trimming left V 2 bases short and J 5 bases short, with 2 bases between. Germline-derived CDR1 and CDR2 are SNHLY and FYNNEI. The CDR3 is 11 amino acids. The CDR3 DNA reads TGTGCCAGCAGTGAACTAGATACGCAGTATTTT. Its translation is CASSELDTQYF.

CDR3 region: CASLGLRTAGNTIYF. The CDR3 nucleotides read TGTGCCAGCCTGGGACTCCGTACGGCGGGAAACACCATATATTTT. The chain combines TRBV2 with TRBJ1-3; tentatively, D is TRBD1 (5 bases). Germline-derived CDR1 and CDR2 are SNHLY and FYNNEI. The CDR3 is 15 amino acids. V lost 8 bases and J 4 bases, leaving 18 bases between the germline ends.

The chain couples TRBV7-3 to TRBJ1-2; 8 bases fit TRBD1. J gave up 6 bases and V 5 bases, and 5 bases lay outside the gene matches. The CDR3 covers 13 residues. Germline V CDR1 and CDR2: SGHTA, FQGTGA. The CDR3 is CASSRDRGDGYTF. The CDR3 DNA reads as TGTGCCAGCAGCCGAGACAGGGGCGATGGCTACACCTTC.

In this sample, this clone is medium-sized. V usage is TRBV2 and J usage is TRBJ1-1; D is undetermined. Trimming shortened V by 5 bases and J by 6 bases, and 10 bases separated the two germline ends. The germline V gene encodes CDR1 SNHLY and CDR2 FYNNEI. The CDR3 loop spans 12 amino acids. The CDR3 here is CASSRFEAEAFF. The CDR3 DNA reads TGTGCCAGCAGTCGTTTCGAGGCTGAAGCTTTCTTT.

This rearrangement joins TRBV11-2 to TRBJ2-1; TRBD2 agrees at 11 bases. Looked up from germline, CDR1 is SGHAT and CDR2 is FQNNGV. This CDR3 comprises 15 residues. J was trimmed by 7 bases and V by 1 base; bases with no gene match: 3. The CDR3 sequence is CASSLGLAGLNEQFF. The CDR3 region has the DNA TGTGCCAGCAGCTTAGGACTAGCGGGATTGAATGAGCAGTTCTTC.

This chain uses TRBV5-5 with TRBJ2-2, with 7 bases matching TRBD2. After removal of 2 bases from V and 4 bases from J, the junction contained 8 bases not matched to a gene. The germline V gene has CDR1 SGHKS and CDR2 YYEKEE (reference sequence). The CDR3 totals 16 residues. CDR3 in DNA: TGTGCCAGCAGCTTTCTAAGTGGGAGGGCCACCGGGGAGCTGTTTTTT. It translates to CASSFLSGRATGELFF.

The J gene is TRBJ2-1, the V gene TRBV15; 8 nucleotides align to TRBD2. The CDR3 consists of 13 residues. V lost 5 bases and J lost 9; bases outside the gene matches: 6. Germline values: CDR1 LNHNV, CDR2 YYDKDF (reference sequence). The CDR3: CATSGTSLREQFF. The DNA of the CDR3 is TGTGCCACCAGCGGGACTAGTTTACGTGAGCAGTTCTTC.

The chain recombines TRBV29-1 with TRBJ2-7; TRBD2 aligns across 7 bases. After removal of 7 bases from V and 6 bases from J, the junction contained 15 bases not matched to a gene. Germline CDR1 reads SQVTM; CDR2 reads ANQGSEA. The CDR3 extends over 14 amino acids. CDR3 coding DNA: TGCAGCGCCCGGGGGGTACTGTCAGGTCTCGAGCAGTACTTC. This encodes CSARGVLSGLEQYF.

This clone was counted between two and nine times. The chain carries TRBV6-6 and TRBJ1-1; D is possibly TRBD1 (6 bases). The germline V and J ends were trimmed by 9 bases and 1 base, with 18 bases remaining between them. Germline lookup yields CDR1 MNHNY and CDR2 SVGAGI (reference sequence). CDR3 size: 15 residues. CDR3 sequence: CASFAYLDRNTEAFF. The CDR3 DNA reads as TGTGCCAGTTTCGCCTATCTGGACAGGAACACTGAAGCTTTCTTT.

A few counts support this clone. The CDR3 sequence: CASRSDRVGSTEAFF. CDR3 coding DNA: TGCGCCAGCCGCTCGGACAGGGTGGGGAGCACTGAAGCTTTCTTT. The J gene is TRBJ1-1, the V gene TRBV5-1, with 8 nucleotides matching TRBD1. Germline-derived CDR1 and CDR2 are SGHRS and YFSETQ. CDR3 length: 15 residues. V lost 7 bases, J lost 4 bases, and 12 bases stayed unmatched. Based on the CDR3 plus reference TRBV5-1 and TRBJ1-1, the full variable domain is KAGVTQTPRYLIKTRGQQVTLSCSPISGHRSVSWYQQTPGQGLQFLFEYFSETQRNKGNFPGRFSGRQFSNSRSEMNVSTLELGDSALYLCASRSDRVGSTEAFFGQGTRLTVV.

The V call is TRBV7-3, the J call TRBJ1-2, with TRBD1 matching over 9 bases. Germline CDR1 is SGHTA and CDR2 is FQGTGA. V gave up 3 bases and J gave up 6 bases; unmatched junction bases: 5. CDR3 size: 14 residues. The CDR3 coding sequence is TGTGCCAGCAGCTTTAATCGACAGGGGGATGGCTACACCTTC. Protein product: CASSFNRQGDGYTF. Full variable domain (rest looked up from reference TRBV7-3 and TRBJ1-2): GAGVSQTPSNKVTEKGKYVELRCDPISGHTALYWYRQSLGQGPEFLIYFQGTGAADDSGLPNDRFFAVRPEGSVSTLKIQRTERGDSAVYLCASSFNRQGDGYTFGSGTRLTVV.

The rearrangement links TRBV7-3 to TRBJ2-1; 10 bases agree with TRBD2. Looked up from germline, CDR1 is SGHTA and CDR2 is FQGTGA. CDR3 length equals 15 residues. Germline trimming cut 4 bases from V and 5 bases from J; bases unmatched to any gene: 5. The CDR3, as DNA: TGTGCCAGCAGCTCCGAGCGGGAGGGAGACAATGAGCAGTTCTTC. This translates into CASSSEREGDNEQFF.

This chain links TRBV28 with TRBJ1-2; the match to TRBD1 covers 8 bases. CDR1 is MDHEN, CDR2 SYDVKM, per germline. CDR3 length: 15 residues. With 2 bases clipped from V and 3 bases from J, the junction kept 5 bases outside the gene matches. CDR3 in amino acids: CASSLADRGDYGYTF. DNA for the CDR3: TGTGCCAGCAGTTTAGCTGACAGGGGCGACTATGGCTACACCTTC.

This clone was found once. The chain has TRBV19 and TRBJ1-5; TRBD1 might be the D (6 bases). Germline CDR1 and CDR2: LNHDA and SQIVND (reference sequence). The CDR3 has 16 residues. V was pared by 4 bases and J by 2 bases, with 15 bases between. This CDR3 is CASSSRQASRNQPQHF. DNA of the CDR3: TGTGCCAGTAGTAGCCGACAGGCCAGCCGCAATCAGCCCCAGCATTTT.

The V gene is TRBV6-4, the J gene TRBJ1-4; D is uncertain. V was pared by 6 bases and J by 3 bases, with 8 bases between. Germline loops: CDR1 MRHNA, CDR2 SNTAGT. This CDR3 is built from 13 residues. CDR3: CASSREPNEKLFF. The CDR3 DNA is TGTGCCAGCAGCCGGGAGCCTAATGAAAAACTGTTTTTT.

This chain links TRBV29-1 with TRBJ2-1, with 7 bases aligning to TRBD1. The CDR3 is 12 residues long. V dropped 3 bases and J dropped 8; count of bases not matched to a gene: 4. Germline CDR1 and CDR2: SQVTM and ANQGSEA. The CDR3 loop is CSVDRQGYEQFF. The CDR3 DNA reads TGCAGCGTTGACAGACAGGGATATGAGCAGTTCTTC.